A selection of T cell receptor beta chains follows, all from one sample in a study of shared clonotypes between healthy human individuals. TCRdb keeps only in-frame clones here, not all; method: immunoSEQ multiplex PCR. The top ten hold 10% to 15% of the sample, which has about 490,000 clones, over 65% seen once. The sample taken for sequencing was PBMCs. The receptors come from a woman aged 40 to 49 in good health. Some clones in this sample may be carry-over from other donors' samples. The CDR3 runs from the conserved cysteine through the conserved F or W. D genes are given only for firm matches.

D gene	V gene	CDR3 protein
NA	TRBV28	CASRFTGIETQYF
NA	TRBV30	CAWSEGSNTEAFF
NA	TRBV19	CASSMDRTNYGYTF
NA	TRBV5-1	CASLVGEGTEAFF
TRBD1	TRBV7-2	CASSLRQGAGTGELFF
NA	TRBV18	CASSPWGSEDPAHTGELFF
TRBD2	TRBV5-1	CASSPSPSGTFEQYF
TRBD1	TRBV7-9	CASSSGQGGEKLFF
NA	TRBV5-1	CASSLGGNVGNTIYF
NA	TRBV6-5	CASRAFDQNTGELFF
TRBD1	TRBV2	CASSRTGTGGEQYF
NA	TRBV7-3	CASSADLNTEAFF
TRBD2	TRBV14	CASSQRPTSGGVSEQYF